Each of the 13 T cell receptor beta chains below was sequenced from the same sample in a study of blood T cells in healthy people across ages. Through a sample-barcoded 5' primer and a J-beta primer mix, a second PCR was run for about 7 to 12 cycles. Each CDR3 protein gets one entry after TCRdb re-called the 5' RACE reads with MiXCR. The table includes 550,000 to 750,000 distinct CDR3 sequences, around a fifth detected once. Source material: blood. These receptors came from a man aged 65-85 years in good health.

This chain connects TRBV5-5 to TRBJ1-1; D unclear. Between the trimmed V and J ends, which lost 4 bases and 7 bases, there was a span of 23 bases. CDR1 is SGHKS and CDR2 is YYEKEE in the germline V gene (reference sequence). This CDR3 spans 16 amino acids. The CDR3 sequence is CASSPSSGRSNLEAFF. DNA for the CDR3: TGTGCCAGCAGCCCTTCGTCTGGTAGATCCAATCTTGAAGCTTTCTTT.

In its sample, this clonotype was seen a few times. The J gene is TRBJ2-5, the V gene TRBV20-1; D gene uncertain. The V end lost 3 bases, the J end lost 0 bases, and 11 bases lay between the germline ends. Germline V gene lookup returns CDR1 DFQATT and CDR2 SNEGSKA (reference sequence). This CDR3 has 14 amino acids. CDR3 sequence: CSASLEWYQETQYF. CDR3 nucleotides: TGCAGTGCTAGTCTCGAGTGGTACCAAGAGACCCAGTACTTC.

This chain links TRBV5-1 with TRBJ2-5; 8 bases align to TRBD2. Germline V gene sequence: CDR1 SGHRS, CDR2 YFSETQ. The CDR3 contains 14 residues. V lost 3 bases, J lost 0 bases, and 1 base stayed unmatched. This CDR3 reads CASSWGLDQETQYF. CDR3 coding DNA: TGCGCCAGCAGCTGGGGACTAGACCAAGAGACCCAGTACTTC.

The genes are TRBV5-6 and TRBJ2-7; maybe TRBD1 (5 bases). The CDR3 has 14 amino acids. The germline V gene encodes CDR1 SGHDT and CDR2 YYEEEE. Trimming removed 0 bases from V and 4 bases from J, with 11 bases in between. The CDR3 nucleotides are TGTGCCAGCAGCTTGGGGCCCCAGGGATACGAGCAGTACTTC. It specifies CASSLGPQGYEQYF.

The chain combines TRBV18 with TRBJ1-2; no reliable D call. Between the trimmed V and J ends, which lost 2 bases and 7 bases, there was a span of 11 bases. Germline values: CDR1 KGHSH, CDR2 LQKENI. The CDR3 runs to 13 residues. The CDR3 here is CASSPEQNGGYTF. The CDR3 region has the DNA TGTGCCAGCTCACCAGAGCAGAACGGTGGCTACACCTTC.

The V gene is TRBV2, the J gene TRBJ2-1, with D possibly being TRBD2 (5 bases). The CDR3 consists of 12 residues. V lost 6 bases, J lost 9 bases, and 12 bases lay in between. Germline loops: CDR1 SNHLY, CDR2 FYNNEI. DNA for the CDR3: TGTGCCAGCAGCCCAACTAGTGTTGAGCAGTTCTTC. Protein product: CASSPTSVEQFF.

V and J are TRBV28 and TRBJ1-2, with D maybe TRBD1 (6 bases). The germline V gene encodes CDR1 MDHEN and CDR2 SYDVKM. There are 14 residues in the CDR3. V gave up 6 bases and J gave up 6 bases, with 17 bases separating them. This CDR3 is CASSRQRRQDGYTF. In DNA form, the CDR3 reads TGTGCCAGCAGCCGACAGCGCCGACAGGATGGCTACACCTTC.

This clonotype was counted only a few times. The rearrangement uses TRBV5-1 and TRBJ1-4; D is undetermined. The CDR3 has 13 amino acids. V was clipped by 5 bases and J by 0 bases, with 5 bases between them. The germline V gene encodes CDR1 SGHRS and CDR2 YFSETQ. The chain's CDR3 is CASRVSTNEKLFF. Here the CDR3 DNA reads TGCGCCAGCAGAGTGTCAACTAATGAAAAACTGTTTTTT.

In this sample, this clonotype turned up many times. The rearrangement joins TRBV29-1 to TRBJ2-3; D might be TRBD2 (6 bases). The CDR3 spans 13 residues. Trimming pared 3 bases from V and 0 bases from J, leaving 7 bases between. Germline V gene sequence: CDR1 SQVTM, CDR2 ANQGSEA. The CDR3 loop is CSVEAGSTDTQYF. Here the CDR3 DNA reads TGCAGCGTTGAGGCGGGGAGCACAGATACGCAGTATTTT.

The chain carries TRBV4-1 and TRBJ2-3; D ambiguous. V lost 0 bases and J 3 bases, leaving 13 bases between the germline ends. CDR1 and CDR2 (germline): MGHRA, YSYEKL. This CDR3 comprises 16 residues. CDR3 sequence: CASSQDNGGATDTQYF. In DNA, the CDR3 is TGCGCCAGCAGCCAAGATAATGGCGGAGCGACAGATACGCAGTATTTT.

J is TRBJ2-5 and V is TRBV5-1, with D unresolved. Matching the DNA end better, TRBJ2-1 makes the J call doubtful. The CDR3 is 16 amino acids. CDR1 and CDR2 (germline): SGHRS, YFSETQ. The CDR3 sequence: CASSPPGQVPYNEQFF. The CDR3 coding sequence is TGCGCCAGCAGCCCCCCCGGGCAGGTCCCCTACAATGAGCAGTTCTTC.

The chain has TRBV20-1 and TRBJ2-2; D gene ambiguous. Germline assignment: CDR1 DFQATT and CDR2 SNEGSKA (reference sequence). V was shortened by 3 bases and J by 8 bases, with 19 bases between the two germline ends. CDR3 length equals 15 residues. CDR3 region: CSASAFTGSSGELFF. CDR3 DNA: TGCAGTGCTAGTGCTTTTACCGGATCCTCTGGGGAGCTGTTTTTT.

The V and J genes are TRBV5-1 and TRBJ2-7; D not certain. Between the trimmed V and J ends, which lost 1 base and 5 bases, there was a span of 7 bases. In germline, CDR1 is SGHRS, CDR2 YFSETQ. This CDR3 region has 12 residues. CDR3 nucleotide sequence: TGCGCCAGCAGCTTGAGTTCGGACGAGCAGTACTTC. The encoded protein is CASSLSSDEQYF.